Described below is a single TCR beta chain sequence and its context. Its antigen target is currently unknown. No quality values exist for individual bases; no much larger clone is one base distant. The library was prepared using the immunoSEQ multiplex PCR assay. TCRdb provides this immuneACCESS table in a form limited to in-frame rearrangements. Some clones are lacking; in checked studies, under half of them reflect an unresolved V gene, and why the rest are absent is not known. Across this sample there are some 640,000 clones, with 80% to 90% seen only once. Roughly 0.0094% of the sample is in the top ten clones. CDR1 is given as MNHEY and CDR2 as SVGAGI, both from the germline V gene. Including the terminal cysteine and phenylalanine, the CDR3 comprises 14 residues. The retained sequence is limited to the CDR3, 42 bases, with the frame set at the first base. Trimming takes 7 bases from V and 0 bases from J, and the germline ends sit 10 bases apart.

The data stem from a study of shared T cell receptors in the human thymus (dated by TCRdb to 2020 to 2023). Broadly, across the study: The study examined how self-reactive, shared T-cell receptor alpha chains are generated in the human thymus.

The same sample was also used in a study of human thymus T cells. Looking at the second paper: Donors were immunologically healthy infants undergoing open corrective cardiac surgery for congenital heart defects in Finland. The thymus tissue came from surgical resects taken out during corrective cardiac surgery. Both the thymic and the peripheral blood repertoires appeared to show biased V and J gene segment usage. Highly overlapping thymic TCR repertoires among unrelated individuals were reported in the related research. TCR alpha and beta repertoires from about 8 infant thymus samples and a few related peripheral blood samples were characterized in the study. The infant donors were about 6 to 244 days old, and the cohort included roughly six males and two females. Thymocytes were released mechanically from tissue and stored at -70 °C as pellets of roughly 8.5-32 million cells. A QIAsymphony instrument was used to extract genomic DNA from frozen cell pellets. TCRB and TCRAD loci were amplified from a standardized quantity of quality-controlled genomic DNA using the immunoSEQ multiplex PCR assay. Amplicons spanned the V(D)J region at a length sufficient to cover the CDR3 and identify V and J genes. Through the commercial immunoSEQ service, the amplicons were sequenced on an Illumina platform. Primer bias and sequencing errors were corrected as previously described, and TCRAD and TCRB were defined on the basis of the IMGT database. The repertoires were analysed using immunoSEQ Analyzer 3.0 and VDJTools for basic statistics, V/J segment usage, diversity estimates, rarefaction and pairwise overlap. Chao1, ChaoE, Efron-Thisted, Shannon and inverse Simpson indices were used to estimate diversity, which was also estimated on datasets down-sampled to the smallest sample. Repertoire overlap was assessed by strict matching of CDR3 nucleotide sequence, V gene and J gene, and clustering was done by Jaccard-based multidimensional scaling. Thymus samples yielded on average approximately 840,000 unique TCRB clonotypes, compared with around 91,000 from blood samples.

Sequencing was performed on thymocytes. This clonotype was obtained from a boy less than two years old with a congenital heart defect. Donor details come from another sample of the same person, matched by shared clones. Recombination linked TRBV6-5 to TRBJ1-5, and TRBD1 may be the D gene, going by 5 matching bases. The CDR3 protein is CASNDRYSNQPQHF. DNA sequence: TGTGCCAGCAATGACAGATATAGCAATCAGCCCCAGCATTTT.